The 30 T cell receptor beta chains below come from one sample, sequenced in a study of T-cell memory formation after mild COVID-19 (dated by TCRdb to 2020 to 2022). The library came from 5' RACE. The sequencing machine was an Illumina NovaSeq 6000. TCRdb trimmed public reads at Q25 via fastp, called clones via MiXCR and kept in-frame beta chains. Every entry covers one CDR3 protein and lists the most common genes and DNA from its rows. The sample records roughly 480,000 distinct CDR3 sequences, roughly 23% of which are singletons. Of the sample, approximately 12% falls within the top ten clones. Material for sequencing was PBMCs or a T cell subset sorted from them (not recorded which). The receptors were gathered from an adult woman who had mild COVID-19 (a few samples of this study predate the infection). The sample titles of this study are shuffled in the database, so cell type and time point are left out; the donor was told from shared clones.

The chain carries TRBV20-1 and TRBJ1-1; TRBD1 is a possible D gene (6 bases). The CDR3 runs 12 residues. Germline values: CDR1 DFQATT, CDR2 SNEGSKA (reference sequence). V was cut by 6 bases and J by 10 bases, with 18 bases left in between. The CDR3 reads CSAPLGGRGAFF. The CDR3 DNA reads TGCAGTGCCCCCCTGGGGGGGCGGGGAGCTTTCTTT.

This sequence joins TRBV13 and TRBJ2-7; 7 bases are a match to TRBD1. V shed 0 bases, J shed 4 bases, and the junction held 9 bases outside the gene matches. The CDR3 length is 16 residues. Germline V CDR1 and CDR2: PRHDT, FYEKMQ (reference sequence). The DNA of the CDR3 is TGTGCCAGCAGCTTAGGCCCGGGGACAGATTCTTACGAGCAGTACTTC. Amino acid sequence: CASSLGPGTDSYEQYF.

Only a few counts were recorded for this clonotype. The chain employs TRBV12-3 or TRBV12-4 and TRBJ2-1; D is unresolved. The ends were cut back, 7 bases at V and 5 bases at J, with 18 bases in the middle. The CDR3 length is 15 residues. CDR3 bases: TGTGCCAGCACTCAGGTCAAGTGGTCTAACAATGAGCAGTTCTTC. Encoded protein: CASTQVKWSNNEQFF.

The genes are TRBV4-3 and TRBJ1-2, with a tentative D call TRBD1 (5 bases). This CDR3 contains 17 residues. The germline V gene has CDR1 LGHNA and CDR2 YSLEER. V was trimmed by 4 bases and J by 4 bases, leaving 22 bases between them. The CDR3: CASSRFDSALRSYGYTF. As DNA, the CDR3 is TGCGCCAGCAGCCGATTCGACAGTGCTCTACGGTCCTATGGCTACACCTTC.

As concerns this clonotype: One junction end does not reproduce the germline sequence, and a read error may be involved. The chain has TRBV7-7 and TRBJ2-1; 9 nucleotides line up with TRBD1. Germline V CDR1 and CDR2: SSHAT, FNYEAQ (reference sequence). This CDR3 comprises 17 residues. CDR3 nucleotides: TGTGCTAGCAGCCAGCAACCGGGACAGGGTCGTTACAATGAGCAGTTCTTC. This sequence encodes CASSQQPGQGRYNEQFF.

The gene calls are TRBV20-1 and TRBJ2-5; the match to TRBD2 covers 11 bases. Germline values: CDR1 DFQATT, CDR2 SNEGSKA (reference sequence). The CDR3 contains 14 residues. V was pared by 4 bases and J by 4 bases, with 5 bases of the junction left unmatched. This CDR3 is CSAIAGGLGETQYF. The CDR3 coding sequence is TGCAGTGCTATAGCGGGGGGGCTCGGAGAGACCCAGTACTTC.

The V gene is TRBV11-3, the J gene TRBJ2-5, with 7 bases lining up with TRBD1. This CDR3 region has 15 residues. Germline lookup yields CDR1 SGHNT and CDR2 YENEEA. Trimming at V came to 4 bases and at J to 2 bases, leaving 7 bases not matched to a gene. CDR3 loop: CASSSPQGVQETQYF. CDR3 sequence (DNA): TGTGCCAGCAGCTCCCCTCAGGGGGTTCAAGAGACCCAGTACTTC.

CDR3 amino acids: CATSDTRTAYEQYF. As DNA, the CDR3 is TGTGCCACCAGTGATACACGGACAGCCTACGAGCAGTACTTC. The V and J genes are TRBV24-1 and TRBJ2-7, with a weak D call TRBD1 (6 bases). Trimming shortened V by 3 bases and J by 2 bases, and 10 bases separated the two germline ends. The CDR3 contains 14 residues. Germline lookup yields CDR1 KGHDR and CDR2 SFDVKD.

There are a few counts of this clonotype. This chain uses TRBV25-1 with TRBJ2-2, with TRBD1 identical over 8 bases. CDR3 length equals 15 residues. The germline gives CDR1 MGHDK, CDR2 SYGVNS. Unmatched junction bases numbered 12, after V lost 10 bases and J lost 5 bases. CDR3 loop: CATTPRQGPTGELFF. In DNA form, the CDR3 reads TGTGCCACCACCCCCCGACAGGGGCCTACCGGGGAGCTGTTTTTT. The full variable domain, completed using reference TRBV25-1 and TRBJ2-2, is EADIYQTPRYLVIGTGKKITLECSQTMGHDKMYWYQQDPGMELHLIHYSYGVNSTEKGDLSSESTVSRIRTEHFPLTLESARPSHTSQYLCATTPRQGPTGELFFGEGSRLTVL.

CDR3: CASNPPNSRGPEAFF. Here the CDR3 DNA reads TGTGCCAGCAATCCCCCCAATTCAAGGGGGCCTGAAGCTTTCTTT. The gene calls are TRBV6-5 and TRBJ1-1, with TRBD1 matching 7 bases. The CDR3 loop spans 15 amino acids. The V gene's germline CDR1 is MNHEY and CDR2 SVGAGI. V was pared by 7 bases and J by 6 bases, with 14 bases of the junction left unmatched.

The rearrangement joins TRBV4-1 to TRBJ1-5; TRBD1 aligns across 7 bases. J lost 9 bases, V lost 4 bases, and 9 bases had no gene match. In germline, CDR1 is MGHRA, CDR2 YSYEKL. The CDR3 sequence is 14 residues long. The CDR3: CASSPRQGPLPQHF. Written as DNA, the CDR3 is TGCGCCAGCAGCCCCAGACAGGGTCCCCTGCCCCAGCATTTT.

This chain joins TRBV24-1 and TRBJ2-7; perhaps D is TRBD1 or TRBD2 (5 bases each). V gave up 3 bases and J gave up 4 bases, with 15 bases separating them. Germline assignment: CDR1 KGHDR and CDR2 SFDVKD. The CDR3 consists of 15 residues. The CDR3 protein is CATSDPGAAFYEQYF. As DNA, the CDR3 is TGTGCCACCAGTGATCCCGGGGCAGCGTTTTACGAGCAGTACTTC.

This clonotype was seen a handful of times. The CDR3, as DNA: TGTGCCAGCAAATTTCCGGGCGGAAGGGTCTATGGCTACACCTTC. Amino acids: CASKFPGGRVYGYTF. The chain recombines TRBV7-2 with TRBJ1-2; D unresolved. Germline V gives CDR1 SGHTA, CDR2 FQGNSA. The CDR3 has 15 amino acids. V lost 7 bases and J lost 4, with 19 bases in between.

The genes are TRBV18 and TRBJ2-3, with D perhaps matching TRBD1 or TRBD2 (5 bases each). The length of the CDR3 is 16 residues. Per the germline V gene, CDR1 is KGHSH and CDR2 is LQKENI. V lost 3 bases, J lost 2 bases, and 15 bases lay in between. The CDR3 is CASSPLTGPNTDTQYF. The CDR3 DNA follows: TGTGCCAGCTCACCGCTTACGGGGCCCAACACAGATACGCAGTATTTT.

This clonotype turned up a few times. This sequence joins TRBV6-4 and TRBJ2-1; 11 bases agree with TRBD2. Germline values: CDR1 MRHNA, CDR2 SNTAGT. The CDR3 consists of 16 residues. Trimming at V came to 4 bases and at J to 0 bases, leaving 2 bases not matched to a gene. The DNA of the CDR3 is TGTGCCAGCAGTGCTACTAGCGGGAGCTCCTACAATGAGCAGTTCTTC. The encoded protein is CASSATSGSSYNEQFF.

The rearrangement uses TRBV30 and TRBJ1-1; D is uncertain. V dropped 4 bases and J dropped 1 base, with 7 bases sitting between them. The germline V gene encodes CDR1 GTSNPN and CDR2 SVGIG (reference sequence). This CDR3 is 12 amino acids long. The CDR3 reads CAWNSWNTEAFF. The CDR3 DNA reads as TGTGCCTGGAACAGCTGGAACACTGAAGCTTTCTTT. The entire variable domain, with the rest obtained from reference TRBV30 and TRBJ1-1, is as follows: SQTIHQWPATLVQPVGSPLSLECTVEGTSNPNLYWYRQAAGRGLQLLFYSVGIGQISSEVPQNLSASRPQDRQFILSSKKLLLSDSGFYLCAWNSWNTEAFFGQGTRLTVV.

Comment on this clonotype: The germline gene is not matched at one end of the junction; a read error may be the cause. This chain links TRBV5-6 with TRBJ2-5; 10 bases are a match to TRBD1. This CDR3 is 16 amino acids long. Per germline, CDR1 SGHDT and CDR2 YYEEEE. The CDR3 spells CASSRQGAVGQETHYF. CDR3 bases: TGTGCCAGCAGCCGACAGGGGGCGGTTGGGCAAGAGACCCATTACTTC.

This clonotype was observed a few times. The V gene is TRBV10-3, the J gene TRBJ2-3; D unclear. Germline V gene sequence: CDR1 ENHRY, CDR2 SYGVKD. The length of the CDR3 is 11 residues. V was cut by 4 bases and J by 4 bases, with 3 bases left in between. CDR3 loop: CAISVADTQYF. Here the CDR3 DNA reads TGTGCCATCAGTGTCGCAGATACGCAGTATTTT.

This clonotype has a handful of counts. The chain has TRBV20-1 and TRBJ2-5; TRBD1 agrees at 7 bases. The CDR3 covers 13 residues. The trim removed 3 bases at V and 9 bases at J, leaving 10 bases unmatched. Germline assignment: CDR1 DFQATT and CDR2 SNEGSKA (reference sequence). This chain's CDR3 is CSASNRGSGAQYF. CDR3 nucleotides: TGCAGTGCTAGCAACAGGGGATCAGGGGCCCAGTACTTC.

The V and J genes are TRBV19 and TRBJ2-2, with D perhaps given as TRBD1 or TRBD2 (6 bases each). CDR3 size: 14 residues. V lost 4 bases, J lost 5 bases, and 11 bases lay in between. Germline values: CDR1 LNHDA, CDR2 SQIVND (reference sequence). The CDR3 bases are TGTGCCAGTAGTAAGGGGGGCGGAACCGGGGAGCTGTTTTTT. It specifies CASSKGGGTGELFF.

This sequence joins TRBV24-1 and TRBJ1-2; TRBD1 agrees at 10 bases. V dropped 2 bases and J dropped 3; count of bases not matched to a gene: 8. Looked up from germline, CDR1 is KGHDR and CDR2 is SFDVKD. This CDR3 contains 17 residues. CDR3 residues: CATSDSPGQGSDYGYTF. CDR3 nucleotides: TGTGCCACCAGTGATTCACCGGGACAGGGGTCCGACTATGGCTACACCTTC.

The table lists this clonotype with a few counts. The chain couples TRBV4-3 to TRBJ2-1; 13 bases are shared with TRBD2. V lost 4 bases to trimming and J lost 0 bases; unmatched junction nucleotides: 9. Germline CDR1 reads LGHNA; CDR2 reads YSLEER. This CDR3 has 19 residues. The CDR3 loop is CASSRRTSGSVASYNEQFF. For the CDR3, the DNA is TGCGCCAGCAGCCGCCGGACTAGCGGGAGTGTCGCCTCCTACAATGAGCAGTTCTTC.

Worth noting for this clonotype: One end of the junction is discordant with germline, which a read error may explain. This chain uses TRBV11-2 with TRBJ2-2, with 9 bases identical to TRBD2. CDR1 SGHAT and CDR2 FQNNGV come from the germline V gene. CDR3 length equals 17 residues. As DNA, the CDR3 is TGTGCCAGCAGATTAGGGAGACTAGCGGTGAACACCGGGGAGCTGTTTTTT. This translates into CASRLGRLAVNTGELFF.

This clonotype was seen a few times. Here the CDR3 DNA reads TGTGCCACCAGTGAGCCGACAGGGGCCAGGGAAGAGCTGTTTTTT. It translates to CATSEPTGAREELFF. The chain uses TRBV24-1 and TRBJ2-2, with TRBD1 matching 8 bases. The CDR3 runs 15 residues. Germline CDR1 KGHDR, CDR2 SFDVKD. Losses at the gene ends were 4 bases for V and 11 bases for J; bases not matched to a gene: 11.

The chain has TRBV27 and TRBJ2-7; 8 positions match TRBD1. V lost 5 bases, J lost 7 bases, and 7 bases stayed unmatched. Germline CDR1 MNHEY, CDR2 SMNVEV (reference sequence). The CDR3 is 13 residues long. CDR3 bases: TGTGCCAGCAGTGTGGGACAGGCGGGGGAGCAGTACTTC. It encodes CASSVGQAGEQYF.

The chain carries TRBV6-5 and TRBJ2-3; unclear D gene. Between the trimmed V and J ends, which lost 6 bases and 1 base, there was a span of 8 bases. Germline V lookup: CDR1 MNHEY, CDR2 SVGAGI. The CDR3 covers 13 residues. The CDR3 spells CASSVARTDTQYF. The DNA of the CDR3 is TGTGCCAGCAGCGTAGCTCGCACAGATACGCAGTATTTT.

The CDR3 DNA reads TGTGCCAGCAGTGAAGAAACAGGGGGCTTGGACGAGCAGTACTTC. Translating it yields CASSEETGGLDEQYF. The genes are TRBV6-1 and TRBJ2-7, with 9 bases that match TRBD1. With V trimmed by 1 base and J by 5 bases, 6 bases remained unmatched. Germline V CDR1 and CDR2: MNHNS, SASEGT. The CDR3 consists of 15 residues.

This CDR3 reads CASSDTGYQETQYF. The CDR3 nucleotides are TGTGCCAGCAGCGACACAGGGTACCAAGAGACCCAGTACTTC. The rearrangement links TRBV9 to TRBJ2-5; D is possibly TRBD1 (6 bases). CDR1 and CDR2 (germline): SGDLS, YYNGEE. V was cut by 3 bases and J by 0 bases, with 9 bases left in between. The CDR3 runs to 14 residues.

This clonotype showed up just a few times. The genes are TRBV20-1 and TRBJ2-1; 12 bases map to TRBD2. The CDR3 is 17 residues long. Germline CDR1 is DFQATT and CDR2 is SNEGSKA (reference sequence). V dropped 1 base and J dropped 4; count of bases not matched to a gene: 8. DNA of the CDR3: TGCAGTGCTAGAGCTCTTGTTGGACTAGCGGGGTACAATGAGCAGTTCTTC. The encoded protein is CSARALVGLAGYNEQFF.

CDR3 bases: TGTGCCAGCAGTCCCCAGGGGGCGGAGGGCTACACCTTC. Amino acids: CASSPQGAEGYTF. V and J are TRBV27 and TRBJ1-2; 8 nucleotides line up with TRBD1. V trimming: 5 bases; J trimming: 8 bases; junction bases outside the gene matches: 7. This CDR3 has 13 amino acids. The germline V gene has CDR1 MNHEY and CDR2 SMNVEV (reference sequence).